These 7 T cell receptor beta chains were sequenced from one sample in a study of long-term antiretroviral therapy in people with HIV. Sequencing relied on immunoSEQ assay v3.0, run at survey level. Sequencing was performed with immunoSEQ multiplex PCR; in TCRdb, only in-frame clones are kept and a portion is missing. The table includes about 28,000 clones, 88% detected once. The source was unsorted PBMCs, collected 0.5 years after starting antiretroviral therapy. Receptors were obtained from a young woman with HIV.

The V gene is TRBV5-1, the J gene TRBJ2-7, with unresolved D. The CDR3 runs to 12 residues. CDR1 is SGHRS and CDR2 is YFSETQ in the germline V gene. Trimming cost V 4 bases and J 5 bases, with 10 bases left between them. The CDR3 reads CASSPRADEQYF. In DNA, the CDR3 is TGCGCCAGCAGCCCCCGGGCGGACGAGCAGTACTTC.

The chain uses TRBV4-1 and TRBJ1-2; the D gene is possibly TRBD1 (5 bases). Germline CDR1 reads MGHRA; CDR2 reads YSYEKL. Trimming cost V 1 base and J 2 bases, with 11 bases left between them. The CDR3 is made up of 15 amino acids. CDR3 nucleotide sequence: TGCGCCAGCAGCCAAGTAATGGCAGGGAACTATGGCTACACCTTC. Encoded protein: CASSQVMAGNYGYTF.

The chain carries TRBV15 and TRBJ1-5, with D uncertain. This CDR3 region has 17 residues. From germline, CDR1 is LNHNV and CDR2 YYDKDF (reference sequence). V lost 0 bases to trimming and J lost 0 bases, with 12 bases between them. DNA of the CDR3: TGTGCCACCAGCAGAGACCGGAATAGCATTAGCAATCAGCCCCAGCATTTT. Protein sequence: CATSRDRNSISNQPQHF.

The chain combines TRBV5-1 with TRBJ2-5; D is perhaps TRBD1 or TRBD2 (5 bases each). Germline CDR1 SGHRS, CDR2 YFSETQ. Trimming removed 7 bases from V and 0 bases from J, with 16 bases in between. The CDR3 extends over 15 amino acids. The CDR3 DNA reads TGCGCCAGCGGGGGTGGCGGATCAAACCAAGAGACCCAGTACTTC. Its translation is CASGGGGSNQETQYF.

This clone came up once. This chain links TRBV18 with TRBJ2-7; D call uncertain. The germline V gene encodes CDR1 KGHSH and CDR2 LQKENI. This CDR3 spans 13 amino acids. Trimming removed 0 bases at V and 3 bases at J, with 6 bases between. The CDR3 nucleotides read TGTGCCAGCTCACCACCCTACAGCTACGAGCAGTACTTC. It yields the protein CASSPPYSYEQYF.

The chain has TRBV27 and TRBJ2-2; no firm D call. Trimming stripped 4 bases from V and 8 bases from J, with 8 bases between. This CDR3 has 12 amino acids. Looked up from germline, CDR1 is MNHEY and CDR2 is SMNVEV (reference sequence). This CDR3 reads CASSSFRGELFF. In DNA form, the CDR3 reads TGTGCCAGCAGTTCCTTCAGGGGGGAGCTGTTTTTT.

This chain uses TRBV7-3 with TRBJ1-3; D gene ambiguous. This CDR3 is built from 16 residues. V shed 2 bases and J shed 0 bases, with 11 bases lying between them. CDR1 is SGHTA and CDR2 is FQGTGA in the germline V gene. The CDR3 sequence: CASSLAGRHSGNTIYF. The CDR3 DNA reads TGTGCCAGCAGCTTAGCTGGCCGTCACTCTGGAAACACCATATATTTT. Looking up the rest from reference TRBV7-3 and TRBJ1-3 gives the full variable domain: GAGVSQTPSNKVTEKGKYVELRCDPISGHTALYWYRQSLGQGPEFLIYFQGTGAADDSGLPNDRFFAVRPEGSVSTLKIQRTERGDSAVYLCASSLAGRHSGNTIYFGEGSWLTVV.